The text below deals with one T cell receptor beta chain. This clonotype was recorded many times. There is no known antigen for this receptor. There are no base qualities to consult, and no much larger clone falls within one base. Per the germline V gene, SNHLY is the CDR1 and FYNNEI is the CDR2. The germline V and J ends show losses of 7 bases and 12 bases respectively, and no gene match explains 8 bases of the junction. The CDR3 numbers 13 residues from cysteine through phenylalanine. Only the CDR3 portion is preserved as DNA: 39 bases, with reading frame beginning at the first base. The data were obtained in a study of CD8 T cells in ankylosing spondylitis (dated by TCRdb to about 2017). At the level of the whole study: The study profiled T cell receptor beta repertoires in healthy donors and ankylosing spondylitis patients to find disease-linked TCR variants. In total, the full study cohort was made up of roughly 110 healthy donors and approximately 24 ankylosing spondylitis patients. Peripheral blood samples were taken, and synovial fluid was additionally collected from ankylosing spondylitis patients.

Overall study outcomes, separate from this receptor: Some of the motif variants had been reported before in the synovial fluid and blood of reactive arthritis patients, a finding that suggests common disease-initiation mechanisms. The disease-linked clones were reported to be significantly enriched in matched synovial fluid samples from ankylosing spondylitis patients. The disease-linked clones showed a CD8+ phenotype and occurred at relatively low frequencies in peripheral blood. A TCR beta motif of about eight highly homologous amino acid variants appeared characteristic of blood from ankylosing spondylitis patients.

Instrument on record: Illumina HiSeq 2500. TCR beta libraries were prepared by quantitative 5'-RACE with molecular barcodes. The paper's processing steps were these. To identify disease-linked TCR variants, a new computational method was used, one built on a probabilistic model of VDJ rearrangement. TCRdb redid the processing of the public reads, applying fastp at Q25 and MiXCR, and retained in-frame beta chains. When rows share a CDR3 protein, they turn into one entry using the most common DNA and genes. TCRdb's processing, not the study's, gives the V and J calls here. The sample records 500,000 or so distinct CDR3 sequences, approximately 5.3% of which are singletons. The top ten clonotypes cover under 4.5% of the sample.

Rearrangement joined TRBV2 to TRBJ2-5; a stretch of 13 junction bases matches TRBD2. Sequencing input: blood, either unsorted or a sorted T cell fraction (not recorded which). This receptor was obtained from a male donor with ankylosing spondylitis. The DNA reads as follows: TGTGCCAGCAATTGGGAGGGACTAGCGGGAAAGTACTTC. Its protein reads: CASNWEGLAGKYF.